This T cell receptor beta chain came from a study of CD8+CD57+ T cells in acquired aplastic anemia. Study at large: Quantities of DNA derived from sorted CD4+ and CD8+ cells averaged 3.2 ug.

Germline V lookup: CDR1 SGHKS, CDR2 YYEKEE (reference sequence). This CDR3 region has 13 residues. V lost 1 base, J lost 5 bases, and 9 bases lay in between. This clonotype occurred many times. The template for TCR beta VDJ and CDR3 sequence profiling was genomic DNA. TCRdb re-derived calls from the reads in MiXCR, one entry per CDR3 protein. The repertoire consists of approximately 200,000 distinct CDR3 sequences, with 61% occurring once and the leading ten covering 25% to 30%. The receptor comes from a human donor in good health. V and J are TRBV5-5 and TRBJ2-5; TRBD2 might be the D (5 bases). The specimen sequenced was sorted CD4+, CD8+, or CD8+CD57+ T cells (not recorded which) from PBMCs. The CDR3 nucleotides are TGTGCCAGCAGCTTGCACAGAGGGGAGACCCAGTACTTC. Residues: CASSLHRGETQYF.